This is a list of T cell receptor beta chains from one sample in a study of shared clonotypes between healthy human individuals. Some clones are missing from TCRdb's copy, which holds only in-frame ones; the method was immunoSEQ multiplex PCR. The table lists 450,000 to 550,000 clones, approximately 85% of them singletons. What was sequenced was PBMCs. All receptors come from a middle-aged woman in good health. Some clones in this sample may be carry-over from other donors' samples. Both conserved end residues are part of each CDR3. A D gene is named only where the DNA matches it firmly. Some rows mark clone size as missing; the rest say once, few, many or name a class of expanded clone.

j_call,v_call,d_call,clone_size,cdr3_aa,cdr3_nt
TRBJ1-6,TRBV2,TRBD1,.,CASSGAGGYNSPLHF,TGTGCCAGCAGTGGGGCAGGGGGCTATAATTCACCCCTCCACTTT
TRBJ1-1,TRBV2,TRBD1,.,CASSLSDREAFF,TGTGCCAGCAGCCTATCGGACAGGGAAGCTTTCTTT
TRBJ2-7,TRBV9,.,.,CASSVGSGAPYEQYF,TGTGCCAGCAGCGTAGGGTCAGGGGCCCCCTACGAGCAGTACTTC
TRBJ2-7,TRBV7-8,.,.,CASSLEVSWAAAYEQYF,TGTGCCAGCAGCTTAGAGGTCTCTTGGGCAGCCGCCTACGAGCAGTACTTC
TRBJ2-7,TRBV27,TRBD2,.,CASSLSSGRAYEQYF,TGTGCCAGCAGTTTATCTAGCGGGAGGGCCTACGAGCAGTACTTC
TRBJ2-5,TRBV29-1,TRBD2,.,CSVRGGGQETQYF,TGCAGCGTTCGGGGGGGAGGCCAAGAGACCCAGTACTTC
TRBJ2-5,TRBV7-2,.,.,CATSGRQKETQYF,TGTGCCACGTCGGGAAGACAGAAAGAGACCCAGTACTTC
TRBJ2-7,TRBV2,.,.,CASSGDRSYEQYF,TGTGCCAGCAGCGGGGACCGGAGCTACGAGCAGTACTTC
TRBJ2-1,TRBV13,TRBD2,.,CASSGTSDNEQFF,TGTGCCAGCAGCGGGACTAGCGACAATGAGCAGTTCTTC
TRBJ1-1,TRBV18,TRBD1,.,CASSPPGQGITEAFF,TGTGCCAGCTCACCTCCGGGACAGGGTATCACTGAAGCTTTCTTT
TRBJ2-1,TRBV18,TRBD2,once,CASSPQMTSGQSSYNEQFF,TGTGCCAGCTCACCACAAATGACTAGCGGGCAGAGCTCCTACAATGAGCAGTTCTTC
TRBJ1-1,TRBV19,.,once,CASSNMNTEAFF,TGTGCCAGTAGCAACATGAACACTGAAGCTTTCTTT